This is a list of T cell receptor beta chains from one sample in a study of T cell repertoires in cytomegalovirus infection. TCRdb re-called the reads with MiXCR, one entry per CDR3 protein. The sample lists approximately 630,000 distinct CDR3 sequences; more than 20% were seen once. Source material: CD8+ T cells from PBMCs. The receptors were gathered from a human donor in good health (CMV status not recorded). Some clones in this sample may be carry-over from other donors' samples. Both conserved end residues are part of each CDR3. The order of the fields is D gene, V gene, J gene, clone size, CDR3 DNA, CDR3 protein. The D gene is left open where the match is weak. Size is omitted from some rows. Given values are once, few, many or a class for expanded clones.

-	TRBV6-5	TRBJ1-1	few	TGTGCCACCCGAAGGGGGAAGAACACTGAAGCTTTCTTT	CATRRGKNTEAFF
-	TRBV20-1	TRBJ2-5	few	TGCAGTGCTAAGCTCAGCAACCAAGAGACCCAGTACTTC	CSAKLSNQETQYF
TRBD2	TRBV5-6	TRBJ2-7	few	TGTGCCAGCAGCTTGACTAGCGGGGACTACGAGCAGTACTTC	CASSLTSGDYEQYF
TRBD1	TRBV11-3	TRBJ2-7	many	TGTGCCAGCAGCACCGGGACAGCGTACGAGCAGTACTTC	CASSTGTAYEQYF
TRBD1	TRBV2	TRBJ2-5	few	TGTGCCGCCCTTGACAGGGATGGAGAGACCCAGTACTTC	CAALDRDGETQYF
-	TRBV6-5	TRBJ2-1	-	TGTGCCAGCAGTTACAGGGAAACTAACAATGAGCAGTTCTTC	CASSYRETNNEQFF
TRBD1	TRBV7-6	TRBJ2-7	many	TGTGCCAGCAGCTTAGAGTCCGGGACAGGGGCTCACGAGCAGTACTTC	CASSLESGTGAHEQYF
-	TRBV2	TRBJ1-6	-	TGTGCCAGCAGCAGAAACGACAGACTAAATTCACCCCTCCACTTT	CASSRNDRLNSPLHF
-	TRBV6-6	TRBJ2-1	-	TGTGCCAGCAGCTGGGACACGTGGAATGAGCAGTTCTTC	CASSWDTWNEQFF
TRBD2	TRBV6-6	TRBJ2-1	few	TGTGCCAGCAGTCGCCCGACTAGCGCGTACAATGAGCAGTTCTTC	CASSRPTSAYNEQFF
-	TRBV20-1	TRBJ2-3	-	TGCAGTGCTGAAGGTAGAGTGACGGGAAAACCCACAGATACGCAGTATTTT	CSAEGRVTGKPTDTQYF
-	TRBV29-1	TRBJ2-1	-	TGCAGCGTCCTAGGGGTCGCGATTCTCAATGAGCAGTTCTTC	CSVLGVAILNEQFF
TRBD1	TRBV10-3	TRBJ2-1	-	TGTACCATCAGTGAACGGACAGGGGACTCCTACAATGAGCAGTTCTTC	CTISERTGDSYNEQFF
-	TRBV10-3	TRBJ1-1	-	TGTGCCATCAGTGACCGGGTAAGGGACACTGAAGCTTTCTTT	CAISDRVRDTEAFF
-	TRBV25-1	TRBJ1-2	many	TGTGCCAGCAGTGATTCACCGTATGGCTACACCTTC	CASSDSPYGYTF
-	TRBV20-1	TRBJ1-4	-	TGCAGTGCTCGGTCAGAGACAACTAATGAAAAACTGTTTTTT	CSARSETTNEKLFF
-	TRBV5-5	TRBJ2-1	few	TGTGCCAGCAGCCGGGTCGGAGCCGGGAATGAGCAGTTCTTC	CASSRVGAGNEQFF
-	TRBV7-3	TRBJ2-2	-	TGTGCCAGCAGCCAGGGGGGGGACACCGGGGAGCTGTTTTTT	CASSQGGDTGELFF
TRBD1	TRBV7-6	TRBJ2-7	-	TGTGCCAGCAAAATGAGGACAGGGTTCTATACCTACGAGCAGTACTTC	CASKMRTGFYTYEQYF
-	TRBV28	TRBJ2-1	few	TGTGCCAGCATTGGGGCAGGCGCCTACAATGAGCAGTTCTTC	CASIGAGAYNEQFF
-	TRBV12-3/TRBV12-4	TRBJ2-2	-	TGTGCCAGCAGTTTGGGTTCCTCCGGGGAGCTGTTTTTT	CASSLGSSGELFF
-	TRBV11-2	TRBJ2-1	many	TGTGCCAGCAGCTTAGCTGGCCGGTCGTACAATGAGCAGTTCTTC	CASSLAGRSYNEQFF
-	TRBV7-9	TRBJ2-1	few	TGTGCCAGCAGCACGACGGGTAGGGGAAACGGTCACAATGAGCAGTTCTTC	CASSTTGRGNGHNEQFF
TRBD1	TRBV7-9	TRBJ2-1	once	TGTGCCAGCAGCCGAGGGGGCGATGAGCAGTTCTTC	CASSRGGDEQFF
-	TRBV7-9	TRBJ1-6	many	TGTGCCAGCAGCCCGGGACACGGAAATTCACCCCTCCACTTT	CASSPGHGNSPLHF
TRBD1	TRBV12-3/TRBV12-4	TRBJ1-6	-	TGTGCCAGCAGTTTCAGCCCCTCCGGGACAGCCGTTTTTAGTAATTCACCCCTCCACTTT	CASSFSPSGTAVFSNSPLHF
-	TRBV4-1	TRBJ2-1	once	TGCGCCAGCAGCCAAGTCACAGGGATGTACAATGAGCAGTTCTTC	CASSQVTGMYNEQFF
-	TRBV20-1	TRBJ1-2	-	TGCAGTGCTAGAGATCCCCGGACCGGGGGCTATGGCTACACCTTC	CSARDPRTGGYGYTF
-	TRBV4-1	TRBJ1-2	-	TGCGCCAGCAGCCAAGATAAGCGGGAGATCTATGGCTACACCTTC	CASSQDKREIYGYTF
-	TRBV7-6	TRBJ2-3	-	TGTGCCAGCAGCTTCTTGGTCACTCCTAGCACAGATACGCAGTATTTT	CASSFLVTPSTDTQYF
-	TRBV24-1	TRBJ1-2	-	TGTGCCACCAGTTCACGGACATCCTATGGCTACACCTTC	CATSSRTSYGYTF
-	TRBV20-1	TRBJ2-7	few	TGCAGTGCTAGAGATTTGGGGGGGACAGGTGCCGAGCAGTACTTC	CSARDLGGTGAEQYF
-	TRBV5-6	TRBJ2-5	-	TGTGCCAGCAGCTTGGTCTTGAAAGAGACCCAGTACTTC	CASSLVLKETQYF